This TCR beta chain derives from a study of blood T cell repertoires in COVID-19. On the study more broadly: The United States, Italy and Spain provided the acute and convalescent COVID-19 samples.

Under the authors' procedure: The authors estimated nucleated cell counts from reference gene primer amplification. Profiling relied on immunoSEQ multiplex PCR, and the TCRdb table lists in-frame clones only, not all of them. Clonal size and the V and J genes are those of that table, whereas D and trimming came from the DNA. The sample includes some 50,000 clones, around 90% of them seen just once. CDR1 LGHNT and CDR2 FRNRAP come from the germline V gene. The CDR3 is made up of 14 amino acids. The V end lost 6 bases, the J end lost 0 bases, and 12 bases lay between the germline ends. The chain couples TRBV12-5 to TRBJ2-7; possibly TRBD2 for D (5 bases). This receptor was obtained from a human donor in a cohort sampled during active COVID-19. The specimen sequenced was peripheral blood. The CDR3 loop is CASGRSGISYEQYF. The CDR3 coding sequence is TGTGCTAGTGGAAGGTCGGGAATCTCCTACGAGCAGTACTTC.